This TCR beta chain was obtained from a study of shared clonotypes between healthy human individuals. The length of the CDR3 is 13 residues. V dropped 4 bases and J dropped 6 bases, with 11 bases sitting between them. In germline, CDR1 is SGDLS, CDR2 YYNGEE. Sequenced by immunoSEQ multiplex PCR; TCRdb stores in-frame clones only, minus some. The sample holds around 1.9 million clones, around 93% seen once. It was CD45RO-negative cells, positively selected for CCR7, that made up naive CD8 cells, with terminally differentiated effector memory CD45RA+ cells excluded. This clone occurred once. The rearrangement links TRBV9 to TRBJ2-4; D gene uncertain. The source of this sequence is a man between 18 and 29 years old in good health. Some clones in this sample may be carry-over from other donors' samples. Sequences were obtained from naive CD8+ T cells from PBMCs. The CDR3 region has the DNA TGTGCCAGCAGCCTATGGACCGGAAACATTCAGTACTTC. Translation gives CASSLWTGNIQYF.